One sample yielded the 8 T cell receptor beta chains listed below, sequenced in a study of blood T cell repertoires in COVID-19. TCRdb keeps only in-frame clones here, not all; method: immunoSEQ multiplex PCR. The sample includes fewer than 100,000 clones, roughly 87% of them seen just once. Sequencing used peripheral blood. All receptors come from a man aged 65-85 years with acute or convalescent COVID-19.

The chain links TRBV5-1 to TRBJ2-1, with a weak D call TRBD1 (5 bases). V lost 5 bases to trimming and J lost 3 bases, with 12 bases between them. This CDR3 is 14 amino acids long. Per the germline V gene, CDR1 is SGHRS and CDR2 is YFSETQ. CDR3 sequence reads: CASSRSGNYNEQFF. In nucleotides, the CDR3 is TGCGCCAGCAGTCGGTCAGGGAACTACAATGAGCAGTTCTTC.

V gene TRBV7-8 combines with J gene TRBJ2-5, with 7 bases lining up with TRBD1. V lost 4 bases to trimming and J lost 2 bases; unmatched junction nucleotides: 4. This CDR3 region has 14 residues. Germline values: CDR1 SGHVS, CDR2 FQNEAQ. The DNA of the CDR3 is TGTGCCAGCAGCTCTCGACAGGGACAAGAGACCCAGTACTTC. It codes for CASSSRQGQETQYF.

This clone was counted once. The V gene is TRBV4-1, the J gene TRBJ1-1, with D possibly TRBD1 on 6 matching bases. The germline gives CDR1 MGHRA, CDR2 YSYEKL. The CDR3 totals 15 residues. Trimming left V 1 base short and J 4 bases short, with 13 bases between. The chain's CDR3 is CASSQGTQGVTEAFF. The CDR3 region has the DNA TGCGCCAGCAGCCAAGGAACACAGGGCGTCACTGAAGCTTTCTTT.

The rearrangement links TRBV10-2 to TRBJ2-7; D is possibly TRBD2 (6 bases). The germline gives CDR1 WSHSY, CDR2 SAAADI. The CDR3 totals 13 residues. Trimming took off 3 bases at V and 4 bases at J, with 10 bases between the two ends. The CDR3: CASSDIGRYEQYF. CDR3 DNA: TGCGCCAGCAGTGATATAGGGAGGTACGAGCAGTACTTC.

The chain is built from TRBV18 and TRBJ1-2, with 10 bases matching TRBD1. The CDR3 length is 16 residues. Germline loops: CDR1 KGHSH, CDR2 LQKENI. V was pared by 4 bases and J by 2 bases, with 7 bases of the junction left unmatched. The CDR3 DNA sequence: TGTGCCAGCTCACTTTATGACAGGGGGCCCAACTATGGCTACACCTTC. Translation: CASSLYDRGPNYGYTF.

This sequence joins TRBV6-6 and TRBJ2-7; tentatively, D is TRBD1 (5 bases). The CDR3 consists of 16 residues. Per the germline V gene, CDR1 is MNHNY and CDR2 is SVGAGI (reference sequence). V lost 6 bases, J lost 0 bases, and 18 bases lay in between. CDR3 protein: CASSKKTAGPSYEQYF. The CDR3 DNA is TGTGCCAGCAGCAAGAAGACAGCCGGGCCCTCCTACGAGCAGTACTTC.

The J gene is TRBJ2-5, the V gene TRBV29-1; weak D call: TRBD1 (6 bases). CDR3 length equals 14 residues. V was pared by 4 bases and J by 1 base, with 13 bases between. Germline loops: CDR1 SQVTM, CDR2 ANQGSEA. The CDR3 loop reads CSVARGSSQETQYF. The CDR3 region has the DNA TGCAGCGTTGCAAGGGGGAGCAGCCAAGAGACCCAGTACTTC.

The CDR3 protein is CPPRRTEPSGNTIYF. DNA of the CDR3: TGTCCCCCCCGGCGGACAGAACCCTCTGGAAACACCATATATTTT. The genes are TRBV12-5 and TRBJ1-3; a possible D gene is TRBD1 (6 bases). This CDR3 comprises 15 residues. Germline V gene sequence: CDR1 LGHNT, CDR2 FRNRAP.